The clone carrying this TCR beta chain was found once. TCRdb re-called the RT-PCR reads through MiXCR, storing one row per CDR3 protein. The sample holds more than 600,000 distinct CDR3 sequences, more than 13% seen once. Trimming shortened V by 5 bases and J by 0 bases, and 18 bases separated the two germline ends. There are 17 residues in the CDR3. Germline values: CDR1 SEHNR, CDR2 FQNEAQ (reference sequence). The specimen was memory CD4+ T cells from blood. This sequence originates from a female donor in good health, serving as a healthy control. The gene calls are TRBV7-9 and TRBJ2-3; D is ambiguous. The CDR3 reads CASSLLLSVSSTDTQYF. The CDR3 DNA sequence: TGTGCCAGCAGCCTACTTTTGTCGGTTTCTAGCACAGATACGCAGTATTTT.